This TCR beta chain came from a study of shared clonotypes between healthy human individuals. Study-wide findings and caveats: A limitation of the genetic and exposure-history diversity represented arose from few donors.

Concerning this clone itself: What it binds is unknown. Other DNA sequences in the sample encode the same CDR3.

CDR1 MNHEY and CDR2 SMNVEV come from the germline V gene (reference sequence). Trimming removed 6 bases at V and 4 bases at J, with 10 bases between. The CDR3 is made up of 13 amino acids. The protocol was immunoSEQ multiplex PCR, while the TCRdb copy is restricted to in-frame clones and leaves out a portion. This table has around 1.9 million clones, more than 85% appearing once. Cells designated naive CD8 were CD45RO-negative and were positively selected for CCR7, with terminally differentiated effector memory CD45RA+ cells excluded. Each donor was a Caucasian adult residing in Nashville, Tennessee.

The rearrangement joins TRBV27 to TRBJ1-3, with a tentative D call TRBD1 (6 bases). The sequenced material came from naive CD8+ T cells from PBMCs. This TCR was recovered from a man younger than 35 in good health. Some clones in this sample may be carry-over from other donors' samples. CDR3 sequence (DNA): TGTGCCAGCAGCCCCAGGGGAGGAAACACCATATATTTT. Residues: CASSPRGGNTIYF.